This TCR beta chain originates from a study of cytomegalovirus exposure and HLA in healthy donors. This clone was counted a single time. The CDR3 totals 14 residues. Germline loops: CDR1 SGHTA, CDR2 FQGNSA. Trimming pared 0 bases from V and 6 bases from J, leaving 11 bases between. It was with 60 Vbeta and 13 Jbeta primers that the PCR ran. Profiling relied on immunoSEQ multiplex PCR, and the TCRdb table lists in-frame clones only, not all of them. The sample has fewer than 200,000 clones; 82% are singletons. Sequenced input: PBMCs. The TCR originated in a male donor in good health and CMV-seronegative. The V and J genes are TRBV7-2 and TRBJ1-2; D is uncertain. The CDR3 is CASSLAEGRDGYTF. The CDR3 DNA sequence: TGTGCCAGCAGCTTAGCTGAAGGGAGGGATGGCTACACCTTC. Full variable domain (outside the CDR3, taken from reference TRBV7-2 and TRBJ1-2): GAGVSQSPSNKVTEKGKDVELRCDPISGHTALYWYRQSLGQGLEFLIYFQGNSAPDKSGLPSDRFSAERTGGSVSTLTIQRTQQEDSAVYLCASSLAEGRDGYTFGSGTRLTVV.